This T cell receptor (beta chain) appears in the sequencing data of a study of monozygotic twins with inflammatory bowel disease. The CDR3 is 14 residues long. Germline values: CDR1 SNHLY, CDR2 FYNNEI. Concerning this clonotype itself: Its cognate antigen is unknown.

Eight cDNA synthesis reactions were run for every sample. The unique tags termed UMIs, each holding a 6-nucleotide sample barcode, were added by means of template switching. With the 5' RACE reads reprocessed, TCRdb shows one record per CDR3 protein and no DNA. The listing records about 160,000 distinct CDR3 sequences. Study findings and constraints: Any single strong signal or clonotype tied to IBD lacked support.

The rearrangement links TRBV2 to TRBJ2-1; TCRdb designates TRBD1, a call that cannot be tested without DNA. Sequencing used blood. This receptor was obtained from a human donor with ulcerative colitis or Crohn's disease, or a healthy co-twin of an affected twin (not recorded which). The CDR3 sequence is CASSEIRGLNEQFF.